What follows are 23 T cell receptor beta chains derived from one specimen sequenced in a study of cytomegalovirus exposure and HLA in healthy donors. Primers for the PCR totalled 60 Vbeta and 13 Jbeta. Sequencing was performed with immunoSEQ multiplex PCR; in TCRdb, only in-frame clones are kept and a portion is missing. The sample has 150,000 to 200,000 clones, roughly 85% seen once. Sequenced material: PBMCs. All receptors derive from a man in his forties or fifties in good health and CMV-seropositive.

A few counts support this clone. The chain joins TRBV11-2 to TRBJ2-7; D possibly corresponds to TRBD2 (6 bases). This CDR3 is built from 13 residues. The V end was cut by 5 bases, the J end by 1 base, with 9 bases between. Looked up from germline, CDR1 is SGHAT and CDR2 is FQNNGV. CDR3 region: CASSPGGSYEQYF. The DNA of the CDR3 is TGTGCCAGCAGCCCTGGGGGGTCCTACGAGCAGTACTTC. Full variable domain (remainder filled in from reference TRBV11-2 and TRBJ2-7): EAGVAQSPRYKIIEKRQSVAFWCNPISGHATLYWYQQILGQGPKLLIQFQNNGVVDDSQLPKDRFSAERLKGVDSTLKIQPAKLEDSAVYLCASSPGGSYEQYFGPGTRLTVT.

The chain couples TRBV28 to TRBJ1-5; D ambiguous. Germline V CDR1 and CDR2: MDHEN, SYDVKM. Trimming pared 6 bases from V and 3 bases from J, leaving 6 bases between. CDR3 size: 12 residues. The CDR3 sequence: CASRSPNQPQHF. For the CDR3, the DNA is TGTGCCAGCAGGAGTCCCAATCAGCCCCAGCATTTT.

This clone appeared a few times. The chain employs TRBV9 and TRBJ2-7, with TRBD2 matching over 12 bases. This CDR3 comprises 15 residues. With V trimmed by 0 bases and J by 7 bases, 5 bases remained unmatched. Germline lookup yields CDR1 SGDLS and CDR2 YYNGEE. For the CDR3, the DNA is TGTGCCAGCAGCGTAGGAGGACTAGCGGGGCTAGAGCAGTACTTC. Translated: CASSVGGLAGLEQYF.

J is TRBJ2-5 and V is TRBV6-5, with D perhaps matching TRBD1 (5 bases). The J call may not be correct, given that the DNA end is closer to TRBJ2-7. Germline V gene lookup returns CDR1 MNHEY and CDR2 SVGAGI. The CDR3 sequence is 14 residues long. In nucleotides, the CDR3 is TGTGCCAGCAGGAGGTTGACAGTAGCCTACGAGCAGTACTTC. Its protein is CASRRLTVAYEQYF.

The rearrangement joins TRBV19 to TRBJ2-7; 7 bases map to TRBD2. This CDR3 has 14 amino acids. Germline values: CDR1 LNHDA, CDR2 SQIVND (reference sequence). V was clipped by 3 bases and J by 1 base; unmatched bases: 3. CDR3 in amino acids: CASSILAESYEQYF. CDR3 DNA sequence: TGTGCCAGTAGTATTCTAGCGGAGTCCTACGAGCAGTACTTC. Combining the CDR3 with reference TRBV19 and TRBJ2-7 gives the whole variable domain DGGITQSPKYLFRKEGQNVTLSCEQNLNHDAMYWYRQDPGQGLRLIYYSQIVNDFQKGDIAEGYSVSREKKESFPLTVTSAQKNPTAFYLCASSILAESYEQYFGPGTRLTVT.

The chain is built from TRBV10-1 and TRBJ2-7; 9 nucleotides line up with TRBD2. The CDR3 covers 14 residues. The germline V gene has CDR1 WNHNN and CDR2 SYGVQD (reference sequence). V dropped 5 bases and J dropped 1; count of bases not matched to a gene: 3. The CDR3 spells CASSPGLASYEQYF. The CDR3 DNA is TGCGCCAGCAGTCCGGGACTAGCTTCCTACGAGCAGTACTTC.

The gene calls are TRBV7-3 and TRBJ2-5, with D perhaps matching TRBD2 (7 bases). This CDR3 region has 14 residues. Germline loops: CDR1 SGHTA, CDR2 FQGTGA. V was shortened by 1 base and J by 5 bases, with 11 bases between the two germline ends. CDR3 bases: TGTGCCAGCAGCTTAATGGGGGGGCAGGAGACCCAGTACTTC. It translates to CASSLMGGQETQYF.

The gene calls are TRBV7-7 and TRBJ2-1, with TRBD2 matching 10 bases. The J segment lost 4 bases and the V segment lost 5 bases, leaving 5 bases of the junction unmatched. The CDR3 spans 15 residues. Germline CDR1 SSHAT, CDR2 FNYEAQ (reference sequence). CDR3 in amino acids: CASSPVAGGYNEQFF. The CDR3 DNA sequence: TGTGCCAGCAGCCCGGTAGCGGGAGGTTACAATGAGCAGTTCTTC.

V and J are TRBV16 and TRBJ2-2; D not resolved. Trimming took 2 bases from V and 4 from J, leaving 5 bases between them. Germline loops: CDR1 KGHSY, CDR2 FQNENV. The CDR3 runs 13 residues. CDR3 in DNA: TGTGCCAGCAGCCAAGGTAGCACCGGGGAGCTGTTTTTT. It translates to CASSQGSTGELFF. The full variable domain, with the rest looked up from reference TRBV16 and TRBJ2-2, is GEEVAQTPKHLVRGEGQKAKLYCAPIKGHSYVFWYQQVLKNEFKFLISFQNENVFDETGMPKERFSAKCLPNSPCSLEIQATKLEDSAVYFCASSQGSTGELFFGEGSRLTVL.

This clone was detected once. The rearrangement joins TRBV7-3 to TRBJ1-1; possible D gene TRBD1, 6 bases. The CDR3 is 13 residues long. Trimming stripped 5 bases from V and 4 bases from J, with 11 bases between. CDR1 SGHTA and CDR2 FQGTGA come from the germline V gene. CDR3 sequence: CASSPRGSTEAFF. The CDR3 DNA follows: TGTGCCAGCAGCCCCAGGGGTAGCACTGAAGCTTTCTTT.

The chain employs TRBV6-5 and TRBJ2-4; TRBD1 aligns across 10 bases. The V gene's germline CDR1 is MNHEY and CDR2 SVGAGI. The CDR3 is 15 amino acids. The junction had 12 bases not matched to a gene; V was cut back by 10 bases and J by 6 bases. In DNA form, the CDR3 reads TGTGCCACCCTCGACGGGACAGGGGCGGGAAACATTCAGTACTTC. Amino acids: CATLDGTGAGNIQYF.

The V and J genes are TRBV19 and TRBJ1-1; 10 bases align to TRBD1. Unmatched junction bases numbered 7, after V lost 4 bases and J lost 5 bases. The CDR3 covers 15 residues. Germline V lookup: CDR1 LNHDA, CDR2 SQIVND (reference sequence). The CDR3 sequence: CASSKGQGQSTEAFF. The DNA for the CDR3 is TGTGCCAGTAGTAAGGGACAGGGGCAGAGTACTGAAGCTTTCTTT.

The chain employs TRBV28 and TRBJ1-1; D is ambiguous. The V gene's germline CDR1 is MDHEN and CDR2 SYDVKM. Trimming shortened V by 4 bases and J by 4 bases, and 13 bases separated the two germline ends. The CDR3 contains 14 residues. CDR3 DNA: TGTGCCAGCAGTTCACCTCCCGGTAGCACTGAAGCTTTCTTT. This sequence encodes CASSSPPGSTEAFF.

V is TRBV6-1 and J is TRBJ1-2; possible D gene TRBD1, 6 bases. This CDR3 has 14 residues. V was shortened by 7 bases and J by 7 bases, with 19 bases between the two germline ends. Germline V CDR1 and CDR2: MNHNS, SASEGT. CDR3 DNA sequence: TGTGCCAGCACTGCGACATTAGGGGGAGCTGGCTACACCTTC. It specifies CASTATLGGAGYTF.

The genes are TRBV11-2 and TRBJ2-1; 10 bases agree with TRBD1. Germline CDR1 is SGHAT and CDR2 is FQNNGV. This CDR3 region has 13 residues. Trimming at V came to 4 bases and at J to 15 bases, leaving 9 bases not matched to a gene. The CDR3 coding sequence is TGTGCCAGCAGCTCCCGACAGGGGGCCTGGGCGTTCTTC. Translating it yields CASSSRQGAWAFF. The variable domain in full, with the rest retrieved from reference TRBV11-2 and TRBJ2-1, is EAGVAQSPRYKIIEKRQSVAFWCNPISGHATLYWYQQILGQGPKLLIQFQNNGVVDDSQLPKDRFSAERLKGVDSTLKIQPAKLEDSAVYLCASSSRQGAWAFFGPGTRLTVL.

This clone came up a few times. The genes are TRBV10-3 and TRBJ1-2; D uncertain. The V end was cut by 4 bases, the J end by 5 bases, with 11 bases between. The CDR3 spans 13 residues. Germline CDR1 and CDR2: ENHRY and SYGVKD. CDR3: CAISGSGEYGYTF. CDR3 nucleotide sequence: TGTGCCATCAGTGGTTCGGGAGAGTATGGCTACACCTTC.

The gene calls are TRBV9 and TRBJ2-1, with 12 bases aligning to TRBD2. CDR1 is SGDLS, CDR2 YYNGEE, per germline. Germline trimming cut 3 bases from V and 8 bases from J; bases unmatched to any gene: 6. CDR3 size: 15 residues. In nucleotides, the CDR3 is TGTGCCAGCAGCGAGAGACTAGCGGGAGCCGATGAGCAGTTCTTC. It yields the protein CASSERLAGADEQFF.

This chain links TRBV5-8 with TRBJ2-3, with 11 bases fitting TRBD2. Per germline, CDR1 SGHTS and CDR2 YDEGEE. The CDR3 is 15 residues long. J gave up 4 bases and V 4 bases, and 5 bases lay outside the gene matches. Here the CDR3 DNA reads TGTGCCAGCAGCATTAGCGGGAGGGCCGCAGATACGCAGTATTTT. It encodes CASSISGRAADTQYF. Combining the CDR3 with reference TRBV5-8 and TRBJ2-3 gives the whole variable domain EAGVTQSPTHLIKTRGQQATLRCSPISGHTSVYWYQQALGLGLQFLLWYDEGEERNRGNFPPRFSGRQFPNYSSELNVNALELEDSALYLCASSISGRAADTQYFGPGTRLTVL.

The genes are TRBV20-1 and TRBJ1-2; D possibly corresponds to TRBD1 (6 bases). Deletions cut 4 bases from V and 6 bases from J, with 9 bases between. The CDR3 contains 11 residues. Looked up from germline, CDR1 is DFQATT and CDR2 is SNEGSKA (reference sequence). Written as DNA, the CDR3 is TGCAGTGCTACAGGGGCTAATGGCTACACCTTC. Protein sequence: CSATGANGYTF.

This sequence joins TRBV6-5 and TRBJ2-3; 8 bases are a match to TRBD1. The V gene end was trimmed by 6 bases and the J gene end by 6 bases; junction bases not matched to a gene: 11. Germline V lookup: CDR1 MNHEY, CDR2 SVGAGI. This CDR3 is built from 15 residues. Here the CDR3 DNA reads TGTGCCAGCAGCTGGGGTCGACAGGGGCGGGATACGCAGTATTTT. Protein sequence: CASSWGRQGRDTQYF.

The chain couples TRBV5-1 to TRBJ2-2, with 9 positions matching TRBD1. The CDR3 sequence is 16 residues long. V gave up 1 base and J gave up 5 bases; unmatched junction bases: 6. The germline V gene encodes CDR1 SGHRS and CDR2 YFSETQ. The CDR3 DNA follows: TGCGCCAGCAGCTTGACCGGACAGGGGAGTACCGGGGAGCTGTTTTTT. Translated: CASSLTGQGSTGELFF.

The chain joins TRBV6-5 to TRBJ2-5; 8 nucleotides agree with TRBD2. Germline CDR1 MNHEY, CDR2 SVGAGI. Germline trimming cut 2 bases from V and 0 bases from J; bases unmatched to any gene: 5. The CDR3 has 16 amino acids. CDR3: CASSYRLASYQETQYF. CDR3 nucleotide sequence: TGTGCCAGCAGTTACAGACTAGCGAGTTACCAAGAGACCCAGTACTTC.

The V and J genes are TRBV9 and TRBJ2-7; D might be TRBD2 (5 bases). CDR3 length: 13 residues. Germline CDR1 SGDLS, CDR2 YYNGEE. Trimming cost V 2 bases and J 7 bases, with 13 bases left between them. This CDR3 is CASSVATTGEQYF. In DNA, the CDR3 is TGTGCCAGCAGCGTGGCAACCACGGGGGAGCAGTACTTC.